This T cell receptor beta chain was sequenced in a study of T cell responses to AZD1222 COVID-19 vaccine. At the level of the study: Researchers grouped second doses given at about 4 or about 12 weeks into one pool. The study, taken as a whole, reports: There were repertoire samples only from the period after the peak T cell response. Just a handful of AZD1222 recipients tested seropositive at baseline.

With regard to this clone: Its antigen is undetermined.

Method: immunoSEQ multiplex PCR; TCRdb's copy keeps in-frame clones and lacks some. The profile shows 85,000 to 130,000 clones, approximately 91% of them singletons. The receptor comes from an adult in good health. This material consisted of peripheral blood, taken on day 0 of AZD1222 vaccination.

The CDR3 is CSVDYRNYGYTF. CDR3 coding DNA: TGCAGCGTTGACTACAGGAATTATGGCTACACCTTC. V and J are TRBV29-1 and TRBJ1-2; D is possibly TRBD1 (5 bases). Trimming stripped 3 bases from V and 5 bases from J, with 10 bases between. The CDR3 has 12 residues. In germline, CDR1 is SQVTM, CDR2 ANQGSEA.